A single sample gave rise to the 12 T cell receptor beta chains below, sequenced in a study of shared clonotypes between healthy human individuals. Some clones are missing from TCRdb's copy, which holds only in-frame ones; the method was immunoSEQ multiplex PCR. The sample lists 2 million to 2.5 million clones, 93% occurring once. Sequenced input: naive CD4+ T cells from PBMCs. Subset of the sample: CD45RA+ positively selected. The source of these receptors is a young man in good health. Some clones in this sample may be carry-over from other donors' samples.

This clone was seen a few times. CDR3 residues: CASSFGNTDTQYF. CDR3 DNA: TGTGCCAGCAGCTTTGGGAACACAGATACGCAGTATTTT. The chain links TRBV7-3 to TRBJ2-3, with no clear D. V was cut by 3 bases and J by 2 bases, with 6 bases left in between. CDR1 and CDR2 (germline): SGHTA, FQGTGA. The length of the CDR3 is 13 residues.

This chain uses TRBV15 with TRBJ2-7; 11 positions match TRBD1. The CDR3 spans 15 residues. V shed 2 bases and J 5 bases; nucleotides not matched to a gene: 5. Germline V gene sequence: CDR1 LNHNV, CDR2 YYDKDF (reference sequence). CDR3 residues: CATSRTGTGGNEQYF. DNA of the CDR3: TGTGCCACCAGCAGAACCGGGACAGGGGGTAACGAGCAGTACTTC.

The chain combines TRBV28 with TRBJ1-2; D unresolved. With 6 bases removed from V and 1 base from J, the gap between germline ends came to 9 bases. CDR3 length equals 13 residues. Germline V CDR1 and CDR2: MDHEN, SYDVKM. CDR3 amino acids: CASRLEHNYGYTF. CDR3 coding DNA: TGTGCCAGCAGGTTGGAGCATAACTATGGCTACACCTTC.

The J gene is TRBJ1-6, the V gene TRBV4-2; a weak D match, TRBD1 (5 bases). In germline, CDR1 is LGHNA, CDR2 YNFKEQ. CDR3 length equals 16 residues. Trimming took off 2 bases at V and 0 bases at J, with 8 bases between the two ends. This CDR3 is CASSQRQGSYNSPLHF. DNA of the CDR3: TGTGCCAGCAGCCAAAGGCAGGGCTCCTATAATTCACCCCTCCACTTT.

This sequence joins TRBV5-5 and TRBJ1-1; D uncertain. V was cut by 1 base and J by 10 bases, with 11 bases left in between. Germline V gene sequence: CDR1 SGHKS, CDR2 YYEKEE (reference sequence). The CDR3 is 12 residues long. The CDR3 sequence: CASSLSGFGAFF. CDR3 coding DNA: TGTGCCAGCAGCTTGTCCGGATTTGGAGCTTTCTTT.

This chain joins TRBV11-2 and TRBJ1-1, with 7 bases matching TRBD1. From germline, CDR1 is SGHAT and CDR2 FQNNGV. After removal of 5 bases from V and 7 bases from J, the junction contained 7 bases not matched to a gene. CDR3 length equals 13 residues. The CDR3: CASSRDRAFEAFF. CDR3 nucleotide sequence: TGTGCCAGCAGCCGCGACAGGGCATTTGAAGCTTTCTTT.

V usage is TRBV5-5 and J usage is TRBJ1-5, with 7 bases identical to TRBD1. The germline V gene has CDR1 SGHKS and CDR2 YYEKEE (reference sequence). J lost 7 bases, V lost 0 bases, and 4 bases had no gene match. The CDR3 contains 14 residues. The DNA of the CDR3 is TGTGCCAGCAGCTTGGGACAGGGTGGACAGCCCCAGCATTTT. This gives the protein CASSLGQGGQPQHF.

J is TRBJ1-3 and V is TRBV10-3; the D gene is possibly TRBD1 (5 bases). This CDR3 is built from 14 residues. CDR1 is ENHRY and CDR2 is SYGVKD in the germline V gene. V was shortened by 6 bases and J by 2 bases, with 11 bases between the two germline ends. The CDR3 loop is CAIRPGAAGNTIYF. CDR3 nucleotide sequence: TGTGCCATCAGACCCGGGGCGGCTGGAAACACCATATATTTT.

V usage is TRBV11-2 and J usage is TRBJ2-6, with D unclear. Germline CDR1 and CDR2: SGHAT and FQNNGV. The CDR3 is 16 amino acids. Trimming removed 4 bases at V and 0 bases at J, with 10 bases between. The CDR3 reads CASSSVWGSGANVLTF. The CDR3 coding sequence is TGTGCCAGCAGCTCCGTCTGGGGCTCTGGGGCCAACGTCCTGACTTTC.

In this sample, this clone turned up once. The chain carries TRBV6-6 and TRBJ1-4, with D possibly being TRBD1 (6 bases). Per the germline V gene, CDR1 is MNHNY and CDR2 is SVGAGI (reference sequence). The CDR3 consists of 16 residues. The V gene lost 6 bases and the J gene lost 4 bases, with 18 bases spanning the gap. CDR3: CASRDAGTQYNEKLFF. In DNA form, the CDR3 reads TGTGCCAGCAGGGACGCCGGGACACAATATAATGAAAAACTGTTTTTT.

V is TRBV11-2 and J is TRBJ2-1; TRBD2 is a possible D gene (6 bases). The CDR3 runs to 16 residues. Germline CDR1 and CDR2: SGHAT and FQNNGV. Trimming took off 2 bases at V and 5 bases at J, with 16 bases between the two ends. CDR3 loop: CASSLRYRLGDNEQFF. In DNA form, the CDR3 reads TGTGCCAGCAGCTTAAGGTACCGACTAGGGGACAATGAGCAGTTCTTC.

The CDR3 sequence is CASSVVARYTGELFF. CDR3 DNA sequence: TGTGCCAGCAGCGTTGTGGCCAGATACACCGGGGAGCTGTTTTTT. The gene calls are TRBV28 and TRBJ2-2; D uncertain. V was clipped by 6 bases and J by 3 bases, with 14 bases between them. CDR1 and CDR2 from the germline V gene are MDHEN and SYDVKM. The CDR3 is 15 residues long.